The clone carrying this TCR beta chain has only one observation. The data belong to a study of blood T cell repertoires in COVID-19. Germline lookup yields CDR1 SGHDN and CDR2 FVKESK. V shed 0 bases and J shed 4 bases, with 12 bases lying between them. The CDR3 consists of 15 residues. Assay: immunoSEQ multiplex PCR; the TCRdb copy retains only in-frame clones and omits some. The repertoire includes about 15,000 clones, around 83% of them detected once, and roughly 23% sits in the top ten. Sequences were obtained from peripheral blood. The chain has TRBV14 and TRBJ2-5, with TRBD2 as a possible D gene (6 bases). This sequence originates from a man older than 75 with active or convalescent COVID-19. The CDR3 coding sequence is TGTGCCAGCAGCCAAGATCGACTAGGTGGAGAGACCCAGTACTTC. Translated, it gives CASSQDRLGGETQYF.